Below, 5 T cell receptor beta chains from the same sample are listed, as sequenced in a study of CD4 T cell repertoires in COVID-19. Antigens of these TCRs are unknown. This table comes from immunoSEQ multiplex PCR, and its TCRdb copy is limited to in-frame clones, with some not included. Here the sample spans 700 or so clones, roughly a tenth being singletons. Recombinant SARS-CoV-2 spike or nucleoprotein, presented by autologous monocytes, stimulated the CFSE-labeled cells. This specimen consisted of effector memory CD4+ T cells, cultured in vitro, obtained after recovery from COVID-19. The receptors shown here come from a human donor who had COVID-19.

The rearrangement joins TRBV6-1 to TRBJ2-7; D is unclear. The CDR3 totals 15 residues. Trimming stripped 3 bases from V and 2 bases from J, with 14 bases between. CDR1 is MNHNS, CDR2 SASEGT, per germline. The CDR3 sequence is CASSEYPTPAYEQYV. The DNA for the CDR3 is TGTGCCAGCAGTGAGTATCCGACCCCCGCCTACGAGCAGTACGTC.

By share of the sample, this clone is large. The chain is built from TRBV7-2 and TRBJ1-1; D not certain. CDR1 is SGHTA, CDR2 FQGNSA, per germline. CDR3 length: 14 residues. Trimming cost V 5 bases and J 1 base, with 11 bases left between them. The DNA for the CDR3 is TGTGCCAGCAGCCAAGGACGTAGGAACACTGAAGCTTTCTTT. Protein product: CASSQGRRNTEAFF.

This clone is medium-sized (0.01 to 0.1%). This chain joins TRBV10-2 and TRBJ1-4; tentative D call: TRBD1 (6 bases). The CDR3 sequence is 14 residues long. V was shortened by 7 bases and J by 4 bases, with 13 bases between the two germline ends. Germline CDR1 WSHSY, CDR2 SAAADI. The CDR3 nucleotides are TGCGCCAGCAAATTTGGACAGAGTAATGAAAAACTGTTTTTT. It codes for CASKFGQSNEKLFF.

The rearrangement links TRBV29-1 to TRBJ2-3; D might be TRBD1 (7 bases). This CDR3 has 14 amino acids. Germline CDR1 and CDR2: SQVTM and ANQGSEA. Trimming shortened V by 4 bases and J by 2 bases, and 13 bases separated the two germline ends. CDR3 residues: CSVAAGGTTDTQYF. CDR3 bases: TGCAGCGTTGCGGCAGGGGGGACCACAGATACGCAGTATTTT.

This clone is judged large. V usage is TRBV10-3 and J usage is TRBJ1-2; 7 bases are a match to TRBD1. Germline lookup yields CDR1 ENHRY and CDR2 SYGVKD. The CDR3 runs to 15 residues. The V gene end was trimmed by 8 bases and the J gene end by 2 bases; junction bases not matched to a gene: 11. CDR3 sequence (DNA): TGTGCCATCGCAGGTGGGGACAGAAGAAACTATGGCTACACCTTC. It encodes CAIAGGDRRNYGYTF.